This TCR beta chain originates from a study of human T cells and chemical hapten exposure. General study results and limits: TCRs at high frequency, those above 1 in 1000, did not change with DPC sensitization.

This clonotype was seen a handful of times. Its antigen is currently unknown. TCRdb re-derived calls from the RACE reads in MiXCR, one entry per CDR3 protein. The sample holds 84,000 or so distinct CDR3 sequences, approximately 10% seen once. CDR1 is KGHSH and CDR2 is LQKENI in the germline V gene. This CDR3 has 15 amino acids. V lost 5 bases to trimming and J lost 1 base; unmatched junction nucleotides: 6. Time point noted: patch test 2, 6 weeks after DPC sensitization. This sample's treatment: therapeutic diphenylcyclopropenone sensitization with weekly scalp DPC. Unseparated into fractions, whole blood served as the source from which total RNA was extracted.

The chain is built from TRBV18 and TRBJ1-1, with 8 bases matching TRBD1. The sequenced sample was whole blood, obtained in connection with sensitization to the hapten diphenylcyclopropenone (DPC). The source of this sequence is a woman aged 25 to 45 with alopecia areata. Some clones in this sample may be carry-over from other donors' samples. Here the CDR3 reads CASSARGLGNTEAFF. The CDR3 bases are TGTGCCAGCTCAGCCAGGGGGCTGGGGAACACTGAAGCTTTCTTT.